The sequence of this T cell receptor (beta chain) was determined in a study of cytomegalovirus exposure and HLA in healthy donors. This clone came up a few times. The antigen is undetermined. V was clipped by 4 bases and J by 5 bases, with 12 bases between them. From germline, CDR1 is MNHEY and CDR2 SVGAGI. This CDR3 spans 13 amino acids. The PCR made use of 60 Vbeta and 13 Jbeta primers. Repertoires were generated with immunoSEQ multiplex PCR, while TCRdb's copy carries only in-frame clones and drops some. Of about 150,000 clones in the sample, about four fifths were seen once. Study findings and constraints: Cytomegalovirus-associated status was assigned to about 150 TCR beta chains. Common viral pathogens were later found to be apparently linked to several of the most significant clusters. Available immune exposure information covered CMV serostatus only. For most subjects, TCR beta sequences were reported to predict HLA-A and HLA-B alleles with accuracy.

The V call is TRBV6-5, the J call TRBJ2-7; weak D call: TRBD2 (6 bases). The TCR sequence derives from a male donor in good health and CMV-seronegative. The specimen sequenced was PBMCs. The CDR3 region has the DNA TGTGCCAGCAGTTTACGGGAGCGGGACGAGCAGTACTTC. The encoded protein is CASSLRERDEQYF.